This passage covers 4 T cell receptor beta chains from one sample sequenced in a study of relationships among human T cell subsets. CD4+ cells were positively selected first, then anti-CD25 beads isolated CD4+CD25+ regulatory T cells. TCR alpha and beta CDR3s were amplified from mRNA by semiquantitative ARM-PCR. Exponential amplification used communal superprimers after tagged nested gene-specific primers in ARM-PCR. TCRdb independently ran MiXCR on the multiplex PCR reads; one entry per CDR3 protein. The data show about 14,000 distinct CDR3 sequences, approximately 60% seen once. The sequencing input was Tregs sorted from blood. These receptors all stem from a middle-aged man in good health.

The J gene is TRBJ1-5, the V gene TRBV12-3 or TRBV12-4; a weak D match, TRBD1 (5 bases). Trimming removed 4 bases from V and 0 bases from J, with 13 bases in between. The CDR3 is 16 residues long. The CDR3 loop is CASSSRGRYSNQPQHF. DNA for the CDR3: TGTGCCAGCAGTTCTCGGGGCAGGTATAGCAATCAGCCCCAGCATTTT.

As for this clonotype: Germline is not matched at one junction end, which may reflect a read error. V usage is TRBV7-7 and J usage is TRBJ2-5, with D hard to call. Per germline, CDR1 SSHAT and CDR2 FNYEAQ (reference sequence). CDR3 length equals 15 residues. This CDR3 reads CASSQTGGSQETQYF. The CDR3 DNA reads TGTGCTAGCAGCCAGACGGGCGGATCCCAAGAGACCCAGTACTTC.

This clonotype showed up just a few times. The chain has TRBV11-3 and TRBJ2-5; no firm D call. The CDR3 extends over 13 amino acids. Germline loops: CDR1 SGHNT, CDR2 YENEEA. The ends were cut back, 0 bases at V and 4 bases at J, with 6 bases in the middle. CDR3 sequence: CASSLETGETQYF. DNA for the CDR3: TGTGCCAGCAGCTTAGAAACGGGAGAGACCCAGTACTTC.

This chain links TRBV7-9 with TRBJ2-7; 7 bases fit TRBD1. From germline, CDR1 is SEHNR and CDR2 FQNEAQ (reference sequence). V gave up 1 base and J gave up 6 bases; unmatched junction bases: 12. The CDR3 consists of 16 residues. The CDR3 region is CASSLVLGRGSSEQYF. CDR3 coding DNA: TGTGCCAGCAGCTTAGTTTTGGGCAGGGGGTCCAGCGAGCAGTACTTC.